This T cell receptor beta chain was documented in a study of cytomegalovirus exposure and HLA in healthy donors. Germline CDR1 is WNHNN and CDR2 is SYGVQD (reference sequence). Trimming removed 5 bases at V and 2 bases at J, with 9 bases between. The CDR3 is made up of 13 amino acids. Vbeta (60) and Jbeta (13) primers were used in the PCR. The repertoire was sequenced with immunoSEQ multiplex PCR; TCRdb's copy has only in-frame clones and lacks some. The sample lists over 150,000 clones, about 80% occurring once. The receptor was isolated from a young man in good health and CMV-seropositive. Sequencing used PBMCs. The V and J genes are TRBV10-1 and TRBJ1-2; TRBD1 might be the D (6 bases). This chain's CDR3 is CASSSQGNYGYTF. As DNA, the CDR3 is TGCGCCAGCAGTAGTCAGGGGAACTATGGCTACACCTTC.